This TCR beta chain was sequenced for a study of blood T cell dynamics during melanoma immunotherapy. Study-level information: Standard first-line treatment here was pembrolizumab or nivolumab plus ipilimumab in metastatic melanoma.

Time point described: week 3, after first cycle of checkpoint inhibitor. The CDR3 runs to 15 residues. Trimming took 5 bases from V and 8 from J; bases not matched to a gene: 13. Germline CDR1 and CDR2: SGHAT and FQNNGV. Every bulk PBMC sample received the same 350 ng of DNA. The table came from immunoSEQ multiplex PCR; TCRdb's copy has only in-frame clones and leaves some out. The sample includes about 5,400 clones, around 84% of them seen just once. Whole-study results and caveats: The study could not tell melanoma-specific clones from general immune activation. PBMC repertoires of eventual disease-control patients split at W3 into clonality or diversity gains.

In the case of this clone: Its antigen is currently unknown.

This sequence originates from a human donor with melanoma. Some clones in this sample may be carry-over from other donors' samples. The chain recombines TRBV11-2 with TRBJ2-5, with TRBD2 matching over 8 bases. The sequences come from blood, collected from a patient treated with checkpoint blockade. The CDR3 sequence: CASSPPRVRGVTQYF. The DNA for the CDR3 is TGTGCCAGCAGCCCCCCTCGGGTGCGGGGGGTAACCCAGTACTTC.